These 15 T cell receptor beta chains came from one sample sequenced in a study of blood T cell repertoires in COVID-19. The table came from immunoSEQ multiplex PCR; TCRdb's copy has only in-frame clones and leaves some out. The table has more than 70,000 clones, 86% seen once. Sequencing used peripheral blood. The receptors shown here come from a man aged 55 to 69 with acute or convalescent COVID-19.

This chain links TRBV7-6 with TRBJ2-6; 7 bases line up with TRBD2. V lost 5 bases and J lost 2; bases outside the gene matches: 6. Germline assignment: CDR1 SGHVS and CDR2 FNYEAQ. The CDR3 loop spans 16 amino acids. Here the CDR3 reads CASSPGGSAGANVLTF. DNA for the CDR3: TGTGCCAGCAGCCCGGGGGGTAGTGCTGGGGCCAACGTCCTGACTTTC.

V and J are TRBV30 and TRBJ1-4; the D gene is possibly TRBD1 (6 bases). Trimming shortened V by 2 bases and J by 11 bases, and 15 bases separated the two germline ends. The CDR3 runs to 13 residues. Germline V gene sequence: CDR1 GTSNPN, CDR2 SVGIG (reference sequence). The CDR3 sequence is CAWSSTGIGKLFF. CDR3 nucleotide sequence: TGTGCCTGGAGTTCAACAGGGATCGGGAAACTGTTTTTT.

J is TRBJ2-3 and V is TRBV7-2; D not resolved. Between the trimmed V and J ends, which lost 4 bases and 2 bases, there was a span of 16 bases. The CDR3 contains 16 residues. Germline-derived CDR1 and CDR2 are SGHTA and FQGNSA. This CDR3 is CASSSLRLVDTDTQYF. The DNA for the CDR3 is TGTGCCAGCAGCTCCCTTCGGCTAGTCGACACAGATACGCAGTATTTT.

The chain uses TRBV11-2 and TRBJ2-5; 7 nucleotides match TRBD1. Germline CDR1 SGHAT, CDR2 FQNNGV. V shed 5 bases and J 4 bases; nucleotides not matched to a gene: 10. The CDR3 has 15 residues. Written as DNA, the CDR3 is TGTGCCAGCAGCGCAAGGACAGGAAGGGGAGAGACCCAGTACTTC. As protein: CASSARTGRGETQYF. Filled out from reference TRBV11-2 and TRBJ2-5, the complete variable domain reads EAGVAQSPRYKIIEKRQSVAFWCNPISGHATLYWYQQILGQGPKLLIQFQNNGVVDDSQLPKDRFSAERLKGVDSTLKIQPAKLEDSAVYLCASSARTGRGETQYFGPGTRLLVL.

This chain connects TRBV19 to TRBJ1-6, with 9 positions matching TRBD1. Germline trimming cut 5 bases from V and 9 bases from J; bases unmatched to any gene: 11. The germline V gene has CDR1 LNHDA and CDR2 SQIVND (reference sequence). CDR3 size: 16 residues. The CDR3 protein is CASSVSAGQGSSPLHF. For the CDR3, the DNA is TGTGCCAGTAGTGTCTCCGCGGGACAGGGCAGTTCACCCCTCCACTTT. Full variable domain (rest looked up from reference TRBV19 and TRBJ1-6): DGGITQSPKYLFRKEGQNVTLSCEQNLNHDAMYWYRQDPGQGLRLIYYSQIVNDFQKGDIAEGYSVSREKKESFPLTVTSAQKNPTAFYLCASSVSAGQGSSPLHFGNGTRLTVT.

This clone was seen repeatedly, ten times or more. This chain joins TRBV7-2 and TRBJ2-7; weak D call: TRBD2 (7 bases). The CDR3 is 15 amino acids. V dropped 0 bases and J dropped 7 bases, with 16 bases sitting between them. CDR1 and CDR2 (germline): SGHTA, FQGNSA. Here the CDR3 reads CASSLAGGTWSEQYF. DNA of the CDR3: TGTGCCAGCAGCTTAGCCGGGGGGACATGGAGTGAGCAGTACTTC. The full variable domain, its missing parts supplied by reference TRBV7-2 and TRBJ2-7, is GAGVSQSPSNKVTEKGKDVELRCDPISGHTALYWYRQSLGQGLEFLIYFQGNSAPDKSGLPSDRFSAERTGGSVSTLTIQRTQQEDSAVYLCASSLAGGTWSEQYFGPGTRLTVT.

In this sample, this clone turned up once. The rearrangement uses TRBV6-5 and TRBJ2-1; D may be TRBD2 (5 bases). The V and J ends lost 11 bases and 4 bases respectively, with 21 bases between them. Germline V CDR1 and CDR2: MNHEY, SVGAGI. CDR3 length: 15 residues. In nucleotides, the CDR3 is TGTGCCTCAACACCCGCCGCGGGTCCTTACAATGAGCAGTTCTTC. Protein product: CASTPAAGPYNEQFF.

CDR3: CASSSGVDNEQFF. CDR3 sequence (DNA): TGCGCCAGCAGCTCCGGGGTGGACAATGAGCAGTTCTTC. This chain joins TRBV5-1 and TRBJ2-1; perhaps TRBD2 as D (5 bases). Germline CDR1 SGHRS, CDR2 YFSETQ. V lost 3 bases and J lost 5, with 9 bases in between. The CDR3 covers 13 residues.

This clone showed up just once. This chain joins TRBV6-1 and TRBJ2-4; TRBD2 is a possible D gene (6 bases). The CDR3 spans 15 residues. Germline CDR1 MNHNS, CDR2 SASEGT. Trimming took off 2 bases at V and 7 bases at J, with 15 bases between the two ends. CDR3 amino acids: CASSERRDKFNIQYF. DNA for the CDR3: TGTGCCAGCAGTGAAAGGAGGGATAAGTTTAACATTCAGTACTTC.

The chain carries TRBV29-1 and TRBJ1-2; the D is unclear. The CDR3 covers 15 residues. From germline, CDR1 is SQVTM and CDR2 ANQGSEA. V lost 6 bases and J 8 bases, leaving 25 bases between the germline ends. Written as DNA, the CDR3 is TGCAGCGTAGTCATGACCCTTGACACGAGGGAAGGCTACACCTTC. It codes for CSVVMTLDTREGYTF.

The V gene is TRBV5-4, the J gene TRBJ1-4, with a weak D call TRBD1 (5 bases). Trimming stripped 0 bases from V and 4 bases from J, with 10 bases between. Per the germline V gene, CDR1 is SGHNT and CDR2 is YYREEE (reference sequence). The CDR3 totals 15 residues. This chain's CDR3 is CASSLAGGFNEKLFF. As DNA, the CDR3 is TGTGCCAGCAGCTTGGCCGGGGGGTTTAATGAAAAACTGTTTTTT.

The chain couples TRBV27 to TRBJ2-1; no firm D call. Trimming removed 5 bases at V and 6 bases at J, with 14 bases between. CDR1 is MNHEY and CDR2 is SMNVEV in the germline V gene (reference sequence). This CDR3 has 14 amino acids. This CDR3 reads CASSLYPPGNEQFF. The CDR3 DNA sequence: TGTGCCAGCAGTCTCTACCCCCCAGGCAATGAGCAGTTCTTC.

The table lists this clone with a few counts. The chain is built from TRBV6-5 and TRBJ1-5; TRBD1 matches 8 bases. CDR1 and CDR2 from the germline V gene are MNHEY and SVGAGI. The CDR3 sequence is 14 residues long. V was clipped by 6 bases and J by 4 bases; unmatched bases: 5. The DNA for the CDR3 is TGTGCCAGCAGCGACAGGGGCGGTAATCAGCCCCAGCATTTT. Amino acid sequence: CASSDRGGNQPQHF.

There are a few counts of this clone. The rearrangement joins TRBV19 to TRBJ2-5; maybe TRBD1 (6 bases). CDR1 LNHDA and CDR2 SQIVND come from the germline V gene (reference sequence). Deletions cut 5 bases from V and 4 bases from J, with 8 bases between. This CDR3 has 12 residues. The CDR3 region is CASSFRGETQYF. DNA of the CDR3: TGTGCCAGTAGTTTCAGGGGAGAGACCCAGTACTTC.

In DNA form, the CDR3 reads TGTGCCAGCAGCCTAGTCGGTAGCGGGACCGCAGATACGCAGTATTTT. Its translation is CASSLVGSGTADTQYF. The J gene is TRBJ2-3, the V gene TRBV7-9; 8 nucleotides agree with TRBD2. Per germline, CDR1 SEHNR and CDR2 FQNEAQ (reference sequence). CDR3 length: 16 amino acids. The junction had 11 bases not matched to a gene; V was cut back by 5 bases and J by 4 bases.